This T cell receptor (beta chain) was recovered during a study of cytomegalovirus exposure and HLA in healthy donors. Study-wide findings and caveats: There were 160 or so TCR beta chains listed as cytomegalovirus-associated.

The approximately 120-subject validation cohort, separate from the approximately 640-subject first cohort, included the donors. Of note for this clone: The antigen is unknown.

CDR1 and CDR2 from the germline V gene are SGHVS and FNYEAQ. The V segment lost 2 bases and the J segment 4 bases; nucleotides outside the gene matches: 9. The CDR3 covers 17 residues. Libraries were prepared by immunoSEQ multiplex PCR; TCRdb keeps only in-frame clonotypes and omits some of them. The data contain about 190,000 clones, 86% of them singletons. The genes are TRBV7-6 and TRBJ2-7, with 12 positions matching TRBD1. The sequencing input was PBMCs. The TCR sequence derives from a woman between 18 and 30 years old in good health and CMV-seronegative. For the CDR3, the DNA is TGTGCCAGCAGCTTATGGGCCGGGACAGGGGGCGTGTACGAGCAGTACTTC. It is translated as CASSLWAGTGGVYEQYF.